The 17 T cell receptor beta chains below were found in one sample sequenced in a study of T cell clonality in common variable immunodeficiency. Libraries were prepared by immunoSEQ multiplex PCR; TCRdb keeps only in-frame clonotypes and omits some of them. Singletons are absent from the sample, which has some 80,000 clones. Material for sequencing was peripheral blood mononuclear cells. The source is a person aged 18-70 years in good health.

This clone appeared many times. The read ends 3 residues shy of where the CDR3 ends; the end is completed using the germline J gene. The chain recombines TRBV6-1 with TRBJ1-4; D is undetermined. Germline CDR1 is MNHNS and CDR2 is SASEGT. This CDR3 region has 14 residues. Trimming pared 4 bases from V and 4 bases from J, leaving 10 bases between. CDR3 loop: CASSAQRNNEKLFF. Partial CDR3 DNA: TGTGCCAGCAGTGCGCAGCGAAATAATGAAAAA.

This clone occurred many times. The junction does not match germline at one end; this may be a read error. Coverage ceases 3 residues before the CDR3 finishes, and the germline J gene fills in the end. The chain is built from TRBV4-2 and TRBJ2-3; 10 bases match TRBD2. There are 15 residues in the CDR3. Germline-derived CDR1 and CDR2 are LGHNA and YNFKEQ. The part of the CDR3 DNA that was read is TGCGCCAGCAGCCGGACTAGCGGTAGCACAGATACG. This sequence encodes CASSRTSGSTDT. The entire CDR3 is CASSRTSGSTDTQYF.

This clone was counted at least ten times. The germline gene is not matched at one end of the junction; a read error may be the cause. The CDR3 is cut off 3 residues early in the read; its end comes from the germline J gene. The chain is built from TRBV4-2 and TRBJ2-5; 10 bases line up with TRBD2. This CDR3 comprises 14 residues. Looked up from germline, CDR1 is LGHNA and CDR2 is YNFKEQ. The part of the CDR3 DNA that was read is TGCGCCAGCAGCCACGGGACTAGCGAAGAGACC. This translates into CASSHGTSEET. The whole CDR3 sequence is CASSHGTSEETQYF.

This clone was counted ten times or more. The read comes to an end 3 residues before the CDR3 does, leaving the germline J gene to fill in the end. This chain connects TRBV7-8 to TRBJ2-1, with D perhaps TRBD2 (5 bases). Per germline, CDR1 SGHVS and CDR2 FQNEAQ. V lost 4 bases and J lost 9, with 13 bases in between. CDR3 length equals 13 residues. The CDR3 bases that were read are TGTGCCAGCAGCTCCTTACCACGGGGTGAG. Translation gives CASSSLPRGE. The full CDR3 reads CASSSLPRGEQFF.

In its sample, this clone was seen many times. The observed sequence ends 3 residues before the CDR3 terminus, with the missing tail filled in from the germline J gene. V is TRBV29-1 and J is TRBJ2-3; 10 positions match TRBD1. The CDR3 is 17 residues long. Trimming took 0 bases from V and 5 from J; bases not matched to a gene: 11. The V gene's germline CDR1 is SQVTM and CDR2 ANQGSEA. Incomplete CDR3 DNA: TGCAGCGTTGAAGATTGGGGACAGGGGTCAGGTGGAGATACG. It is translated as CSVEDWGQGSGGDT. The CDR3 as a whole reads CSVEDWGQGSGGDTQYF.

This clone has at least ten counts. With the read ending 3 residues before the CDR3 end, the germline J gene is used to fill in that end. The chain is built from TRBV27 and TRBJ2-7; TRBD1 is a possible D gene (6 bases). Per the germline V gene, CDR1 is MNHEY and CDR2 is SMNVEV (reference sequence). The CDR3 extends over 13 amino acids. V dropped 5 bases and J dropped 1 base, with 9 bases sitting between them. The covered CDR3 bases are TGTGCCAGCAGTGCCAGGGGTTCCTACGAG. It is translated as CASSARGSYE. The entire CDR3 sequence reads CASSARGSYEQYF.

This clone has ten or more counts. The CDR3 end is not reached by the read, which stops 3 residues before it; the germline J gene fills it in. The J gene is TRBJ2-1, the V gene TRBV7-9; 10 bases match TRBD2. Trimming cost V 5 bases and J 6 bases; bases outside gene matches: 7. This CDR3 has 15 residues. CDR1 and CDR2 (germline): SEHNR, FQNEAQ (reference sequence). Incomplete CDR3 DNA: TGTGCCAGCAGCCCCACTAGCGGGACAGTCAATGAG. Protein: CASSPTSGTVNE. The entire CDR3 reads CASSPTSGTVNEQFF.

This clone was detected ten times or more. Read data end 3 residues before the CDR3 end; the end is taken from the germline J gene. The chain couples TRBV18 to TRBJ2-1; a weak D match, TRBD2 (5 bases). V shed 6 bases and J shed 4 bases, with 19 bases lying between them. Germline CDR1 is KGHSH and CDR2 is LQKENI. The CDR3 extends over 16 amino acids. The CDR3 spells CASSPFGLGQYNEQFF. The covered CDR3 bases are TGTGCCAGCTCGCCTTTCGGACTCGGGCAATACAATGAG.

This clone came up many times. Coverage ceases 3 residues before the CDR3 finishes, and the germline J gene fills in the end. The chain couples TRBV18 to TRBJ1-4, with 10 bases aligning to TRBD1. The CDR3 has 15 residues. With V trimmed by 3 bases and J by 7 bases, 5 bases remained unmatched. CDR1 is KGHSH and CDR2 is LQKENI in the germline V gene. CDR3 DNA (partial): TGTGCCAGCTCACCGACCCGGGACAGGGGTGAAAAA. This codes for CASSPTRDRGEK. The full CDR3 protein is CASSPTRDRGEKLFF.

This clone was observed a few times. From the germline J gene comes the end of the CDR3, since the read stops 3 residues before it. The genes are TRBV19 and TRBJ1-4; 7 nucleotides agree with TRBD1. CDR3 size: 14 residues. V shed 5 bases, J shed 4 bases, and the junction held 4 bases outside the gene matches. The germline gives CDR1 LNHDA, CDR2 SQIVND (reference sequence). The CDR3 loop reads CASSFGQDNEKLFF. The DNA read from the CDR3 is TGTGCCAGTAGTTTCGGACAGGATAATGAAAAA.

This clone was counted ten times or more. The read terminates 3 residues ahead of where the CDR3 ends, so the germline J gene completes it. This rearrangement joins TRBV30 to TRBJ2-7, with 8 bases fitting TRBD2. The V segment lost 5 bases and the J segment 6 bases; nucleotides outside the gene matches: 0. CDR1 is GTSNPN and CDR2 is SVGIG in the germline V gene (reference sequence). The CDR3 is made up of 10 amino acids. The CDR3 sequence is CAWRGGEQYF. Partial CDR3 DNA: TGTGCCTGGCGGGGGGGCGAG.

This clone was counted ten times or more. Read sequence stops 3 residues before the CDR3 end, and the germline J gene provides the missing end. This sequence joins TRBV10-3 and TRBJ2-3; 9 bases match TRBD2. The CDR3 spans 19 residues. Germline trimming cut 6 bases from V and 2 bases from J; bases unmatched to any gene: 18. Germline CDR1 is ENHRY and CDR2 is SYGVKD. The covered CDR3 bases are TGTGCCATCAGCAGGATAGCGGGAGCGGCGACGACCCCCACAGATACG. This gives the protein CAISRIAGAATTPTDT. The full CDR3 protein reads CAISRIAGAATTPTDTQYF.

There are a few counts of this clone. The read ends 3 residues shy of where the CDR3 ends; the end is completed using the germline J gene. V and J are TRBV20-1 and TRBJ1-1; D is uncertain. This CDR3 comprises 12 residues. V shed 4 bases and J shed 1 base, with 7 bases lying between them. The germline V gene has CDR1 DFQATT and CDR2 SNEGSKA (reference sequence). CDR3 region: CSAISGNTEAFF. The CDR3 bases that were read are TGCAGTGCTATATCGGGGAACACTGAA.

There are many counts of this clone. The missing CDR3 end, 3 residues past where the read stops, is filled in from the germline J gene. The chain joins TRBV2 to TRBJ2-7; 13 positions match TRBD2. Germline V gives CDR1 SNHLY, CDR2 FYNNEI. The J segment lost 2 bases and the V segment lost 6 bases, leaving 4 bases of the junction unmatched. The CDR3 consists of 15 residues. The part of the CDR3 DNA that was read is TGTGCCAGCAGGGTACTAGCGGGAGGGCCCTACGAG. Its translation: CASRVLAGGPYE. In full, the CDR3 is CASRVLAGGPYEQYF.

This clone was counted at least ten times. The CDR3 is cut off 3 residues early in the read; its end comes from the germline J gene. The chain employs TRBV5-6 and TRBJ2-7; D not certain. The CDR3 has 14 amino acids. V lost 0 bases, J lost 4 bases, and 11 bases lay in between. Germline values: CDR1 SGHDT, CDR2 YYEEEE. The sequenced CDR3 bases are TGTGCCAGCAGCTTGGTGAGGTATCGATACGAG. It specifies CASSLVRYRYE. The full CDR3 is CASSLVRYRYEQYF.

This clone showed up many times. The CDR3 end falls 3 residues outside the read, so it is completed with the germline J gene. The chain employs TRBV5-1 and TRBJ2-3, with a tentative D call TRBD1 (5 bases). The length of the CDR3 is 16 residues. CDR1 SGHRS and CDR2 YFSETQ come from the germline V gene. Trimming shortened V by 4 bases and J by 5 bases, and 20 bases separated the two germline ends. The CDR3 is CASSPSQGRVGDTQYF. The covered CDR3 bases are TGCGCCAGCAGCCCGAGCCAGGGAAGGGTTGGAGATACG.

This clone showed up many times. The observed sequence ends 3 residues before the CDR3 terminus, with the missing tail filled in from the germline J gene. The V call is TRBV18, the J call TRBJ1-3; tentatively, D is TRBD1 (5 bases). The CDR3 is made up of 15 amino acids. Germline CDR1 is KGHSH and CDR2 is LQKENI. The V gene lost 6 bases and the J gene lost 4 bases, with 16 bases spanning the gap. The chain's CDR3 is CASSDVGGGGNTIYF. CDR3 DNA (partial): TGTGCCAGCTCGGACGTCGGGGGTGGCGGAAACACC.